The present T cell receptor beta chain was sequenced within a study of monozygotic twins with inflammatory bowel disease. TCRdb reprocessed the 5' RACE reads, keeping one entry per CDR3 protein, no DNA. The repertoire shows fewer than 400,000 distinct CDR3 sequences; the top ten hold about 5%. Germline CDR1 reads SEHNR; CDR2 reads FQNEAQ (reference sequence). This CDR3 region has 13 residues. This chain joins TRBV7-9 and TRBJ2-7; there is no DNA to check the TCRdb D call of TRBD2. The sample consisted of blood. The sequence came from a human donor with ulcerative colitis or Crohn's disease, or a healthy co-twin of an affected twin (not recorded which). CDR3 sequence: CASSWEPGPEQYF.